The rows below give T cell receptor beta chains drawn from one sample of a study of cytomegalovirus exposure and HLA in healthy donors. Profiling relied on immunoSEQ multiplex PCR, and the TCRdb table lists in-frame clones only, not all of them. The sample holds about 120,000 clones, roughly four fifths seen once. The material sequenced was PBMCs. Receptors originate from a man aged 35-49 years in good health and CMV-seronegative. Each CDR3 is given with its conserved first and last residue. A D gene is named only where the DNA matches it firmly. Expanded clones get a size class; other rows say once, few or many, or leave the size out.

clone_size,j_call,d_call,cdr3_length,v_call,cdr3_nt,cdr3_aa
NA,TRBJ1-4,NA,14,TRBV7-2,TGTGCCAGCAGCCCCCCGGGGATTAATGAAAAACTGTTTTTT,CASSPPGINEKLFF
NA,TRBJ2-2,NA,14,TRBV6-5,TGTGCCAGCAGTTACGTACAGGGAAGCGGGGAGCTGTTTTTT,CASSYVQGSGELFF
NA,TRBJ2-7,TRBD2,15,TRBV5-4,TGTGCCAGCAGCTTGGTCCAGCGGGGGGGCGACGAGCAGTACTTC,CASSLVQRGGDEQYF
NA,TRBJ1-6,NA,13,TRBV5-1,TGCGCCAGCAGGACAGACGATAATTCACCCCTCCACTTT,CASRTDDNSPLHF
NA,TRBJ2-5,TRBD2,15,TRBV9,TGTGCCAGCAGCGTACTTAGCGGGGAGGGGCAGACCCAGTACTTC,CASSVLSGEGQTQYF
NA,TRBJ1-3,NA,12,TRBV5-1,TGCGCCAGCAGGGGAGATGGAAACACCATATATTTT,CASRGDGNTIYF
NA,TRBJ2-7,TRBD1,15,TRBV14,TGTGCCAGCAGCAACAGGGGTGGTGTATGGTACGAGCAGTACTTC,CASSNRGGVWYEQYF
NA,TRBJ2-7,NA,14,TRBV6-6,TGTGCCAGCAGCTCATTCGGGGATGGCTACGAGCAGTACTTC,CASSSFGDGYEQYF
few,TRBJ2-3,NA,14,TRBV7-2,TGTGCCACCGAGGACTACCCGATCACAGATACGCAGTATTTT,CATEDYPITDTQYF
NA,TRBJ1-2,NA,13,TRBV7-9,TGTTCCAGCAGCATCCTTACTAACTATGGCTACACCTTC,CSSSILTNYGYTF
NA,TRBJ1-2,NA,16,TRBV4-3,TGCGCCAGCAGCCAAGATGTAAGGAGGGAGTCCGATGGCTACACCTTC,CASSQDVRRESDGYTF
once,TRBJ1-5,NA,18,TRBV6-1,TGTGCCAGCAGTGCCCGACAGGCGACCCTTACTAGCAATCAGCCCCAGCATTTT,CASSARQATLTSNQPQHF
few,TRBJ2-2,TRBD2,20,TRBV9,TGTGCCAGCAGCTTACGTAGTAGAGAAAGCGGGAGGGCTCCTGGCGGGGAGCTGTTTTTT,CASSLRSRESGRAPGGELFF
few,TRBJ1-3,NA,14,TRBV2,TGTGCCAGCAGCGCAAATCCCCTAAGAAACACCATATATTTT,CASSANPLRNTIYF
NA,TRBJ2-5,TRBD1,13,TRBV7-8,TGTGCCAGCAGCTGGGGACAGGGAGAGACCCAGTACTTC,CASSWGQGETQYF
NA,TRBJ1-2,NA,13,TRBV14,TGTGCCAGCAGCCAACAGGTGAACTATGGCTACACCTTC,CASSQQVNYGYTF
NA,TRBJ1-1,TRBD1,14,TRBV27,TGTGCCAGCAGCCTGACAGGGGGGAACACTGAAGCTTTCTTT,CASSLTGGNTEAFF
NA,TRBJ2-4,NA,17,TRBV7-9,TGTGCCAGCAGCTTAGAAGCGACAGGAGTAGCCAAAAACATTCAGTACTTC,CASSLEATGVAKNIQYF
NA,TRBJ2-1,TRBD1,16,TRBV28,TGTGCCAGCAGTTCCTCGGCGACAGGGGGCTACAATGAGCAGTTCTTC,CASSSSATGGYNEQFF
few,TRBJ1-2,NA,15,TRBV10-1,TGCGCCAGCAGTGATGGGTCACCGCCAGGCTATGGCTACACCTTC,CASSDGSPPGYGYTF
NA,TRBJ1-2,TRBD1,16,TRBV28,TGTGCCAGCAGTTTATCAACAGGGGGCTTACACGCTGGCTACACCTTC,CASSLSTGGLHAGYTF
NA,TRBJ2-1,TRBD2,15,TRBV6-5,TGTGCCAGCACGGGTCGGGAGGGCGCCTACAATGAGCAGTTCTTC,CASTGREGAYNEQFF
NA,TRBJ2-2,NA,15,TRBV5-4,TGTGCCAGCAGCTTGGTAGGAGATAACACCGGGGAGCTGTTTTTT,CASSLVGDNTGELFF
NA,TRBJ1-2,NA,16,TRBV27,TGTGCCAGCAGGCCGGGACACGCAAAGCTCAACTATGGCTACACCTTC,CASRPGHAKLNYGYTF
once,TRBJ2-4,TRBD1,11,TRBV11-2,TGTGCCAGCAGCTCAGGGGCGGACAGGCACTTC,CASSSGADRHF
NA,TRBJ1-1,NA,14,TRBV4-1,TGCGCCAGCAGCCAACTAAGCTTGAACACTGAAGCTTTCTTT,CASSQLSLNTEAFF
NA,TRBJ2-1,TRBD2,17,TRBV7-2,TGTGCCAGCAGCTTAAGGGCGGGGGGGAGCTCCTACAATGAGCAGTTCTTC,CASSLRAGGSSYNEQFF
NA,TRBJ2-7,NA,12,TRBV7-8,TGTGCCAGCAGCCACGCGGCTTACGAGCAGTACTTC,CASSHAAYEQYF
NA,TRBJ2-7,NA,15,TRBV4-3,TGCGCCAGCAGCCAAGTAACAGGTCGGGCATGGGAGCAGTACTTC,CASSQVTGRAWEQYF
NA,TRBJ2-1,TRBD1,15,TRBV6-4,TGTGCCAGCAGTCTAAACAGGGGCTCCTACAATGAGCAGTTCTTC,CASSLNRGSYNEQFF
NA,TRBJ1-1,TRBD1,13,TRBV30,TGTGCCTGGAGGGGGACAGGGGGGCCTGAAGCTTTCTTT,CAWRGTGGPEAFF
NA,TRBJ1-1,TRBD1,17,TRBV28,TGTGCCAGCAGTCCCGGGACAGCCTTTTTGATGAACACTGAAGCTTTCTTT,CASSPGTAFLMNTEAFF
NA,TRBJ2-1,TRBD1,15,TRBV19,TGTGCCAGTACCCCGACAGGGGACAGAAGGAATGAGCAGTTCTTC,CASTPTGDRRNEQFF
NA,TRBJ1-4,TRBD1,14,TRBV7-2,TGTGCCAGCAGCTTGGGGACAGGGGGAGAAAAACTGTTTTTT,CASSLGTGGEKLFF
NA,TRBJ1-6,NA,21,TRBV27,TGTGCCAGCAGTTTGCGAGTGTTGAGGACAACTATAAGGGGGGGGAATTCACCCCTCCACTTT,CASSLRVLRTTIRGGNSPLHF
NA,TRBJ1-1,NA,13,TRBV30,TGTGCCTGGAGCGCAAACGGGAAGGCTGAAGCTTTCTTT,CAWSANGKAEAFF
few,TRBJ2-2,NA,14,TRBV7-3,TGTGCCAGCAGCTTAGATAGGGGCCCCGGGGAGCTGTTTTTT,CASSLDRGPGELFF
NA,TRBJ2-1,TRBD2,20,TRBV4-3,TGCGCCAGCAGCCCGGGTGAGGGTAGCGGGGGGATCAGCTCCTACAATGAGCAGTTCTTC,CASSPGEGSGGISSYNEQFF
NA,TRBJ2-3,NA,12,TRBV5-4,TGTGCCAGCAGCTCCGGGGTGGATACGCAGTATTTT,CASSSGVDTQYF
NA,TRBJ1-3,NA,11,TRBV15,TGTGCGACTGGGGGCTCGGACACCATATATTTT,CATGGSDTIYF
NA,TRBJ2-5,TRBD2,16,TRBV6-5,TGTGCCAGCAGTTACTCCCCCACAGCGGGAGGTGAGACCCAGTACTTC,CASSYSPTAGGETQYF
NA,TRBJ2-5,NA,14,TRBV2,TGTGCCAGCAGTAACAGGGTTTTCGGGGAGACCCAGTACTTC,CASSNRVFGETQYF
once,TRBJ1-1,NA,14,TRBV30,TGTGCCTCCCGACGCGGTCTTTTGGGCACTGAAGCTTTCTTT,CASRRGLLGTEAFF
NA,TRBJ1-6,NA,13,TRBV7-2,TGTGCCAGCAGCTTATCGAGGACCAGGGCCCTCCACTTT,CASSLSRTRALHF
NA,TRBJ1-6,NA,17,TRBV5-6,TGTGCCAGCAGCTTGATTGCTACGGCCAGGGGTTTTTCACCCCTCCACTTT,CASSLIATARGFSPLHF
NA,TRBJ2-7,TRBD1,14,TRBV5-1,TGCGCCAGCAGCTTGGGGACAGGGGGTGTCGAGCAGTACTTC,CASSLGTGGVEQYF
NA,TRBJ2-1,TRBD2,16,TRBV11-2,TGTGCCAGCAGCCCCCAGCTCGCGGGAGGGCCCGGAGAGCAGTTCTTC,CASSPQLAGGPGEQFF
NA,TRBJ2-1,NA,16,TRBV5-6,TGTGCCAGCAACTTAATTCGGCAGAGCGGAGGCAATGAGCAGTTCTTC,CASNLIRQSGGNEQFF
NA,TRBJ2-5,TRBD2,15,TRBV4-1,TGCGCCAGCAGCCAAGGGGGACTAGCGCAAGAGACCCAGTACTTC,CASSQGGLAQETQYF
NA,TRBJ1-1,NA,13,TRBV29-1,TGCAGCGTTGAGGCGGTAGTGAACACTGAAGCTTTCTTT,CSVEAVVNTEAFF
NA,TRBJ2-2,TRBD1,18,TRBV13,TGTGCCAGCAGCCCGGGATTAGGACAGGCCGCGAACACCGGGGAGCTGTTTTTT,CASSPGLGQAANTGELFF
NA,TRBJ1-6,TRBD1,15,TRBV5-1,TGCGCCAGCAGCCCGACAGGGGGCCCTAATTCACCCCTCCACTTT,CASSPTGGPNSPLHF
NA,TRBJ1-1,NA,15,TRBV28,TGTGCCAGCAGTTTAACAGTCCCGCTGAACACTGAAGCTTTCTTT,CASSLTVPLNTEAFF